This T cell receptor beta chain appears in the sequencing data of a study of cytomegalovirus exposure and HLA in healthy donors. The study, taken as a whole, reports: A few chains tied to CMV proved CMV antigen-specific in vitro. Information on immune exposure was restricted to one variable (CMV serostatus). Sequencing artifact likely explains a cluster of highly shared sequence variants.

On this clone: Its antigen is as yet unknown.

V was pared by 8 bases and J by 5 bases, with 21 bases between. The CDR3 is made up of 15 amino acids. The germline V gene encodes CDR1 SNHLY and CDR2 FYNNEI. With 60 Vbeta and 13 Jbeta primers, the PCR was carried out. Here immunoSEQ multiplex PCR was the method, and the copy in TCRdb shows in-frame clones only, minus some. The sample lists approximately 160,000 clones, approximately 82% occurring once. The sequencing input was PBMCs. This clonotype originated in a male donor in good health and CMV-seronegative. V and J are TRBV2 and TRBJ1-1; D is undetermined. The CDR3 DNA reads as TGTGCCAGCTCTGGCAGGCGGGGAAGTGGGACTGAAGCTTTCTTT. Its translation: CASSGRRGSGTEAFF.